Each of the 25 T cell receptor beta chains below was sequenced from the same sample in a study of cytomegalovirus exposure and HLA in healthy donors. The PCR contained 60 Vbeta and 13 Jbeta primers. The data were produced by immunoSEQ multiplex PCR, yet TCRdb's version contains in-frame clones alone and is incomplete. The table has around 170,000 clones, over 70% seen once; the top ten hold roughly 0.5%. The sequencing input was PBMCs. These TCRs come from a woman between 50 and 59 years old in good health and CMV-seronegative.

V and J are TRBV11-1 and TRBJ2-7; TRBD1 matches 9 bases. The CDR3 runs 16 residues. The V gene end was trimmed by 2 bases and the J gene end by 7 bases; junction bases not matched to a gene: 12. Germline values: CDR1 SGHAT, CDR2 FQDESV (reference sequence). The CDR3 sequence is CASSLKGDRVREEQYF. The CDR3 nucleotides read TGTGCCAGCAGCTTAAAGGGGGACAGGGTCCGCGAAGAGCAGTACTTC.

The chain has TRBV30 and TRBJ2-7; 11 nucleotides align to TRBD1. J was trimmed by 8 bases and V by 3 bases; bases with no gene match: 6. The CDR3 contains 13 residues. CDR1 is GTSNPN and CDR2 is SVGIG in the germline V gene (reference sequence). This chain's CDR3 is CAWSGQGADKQYF. CDR3 bases: TGTGCCTGGAGCGGACAGGGGGCGGACAAGCAGTACTTC.

The chain couples TRBV7-3 to TRBJ1-6; weak D call: TRBD1 (6 bases). In germline, CDR1 is SGHTA, CDR2 FQGTGA. CDR3 length: 15 amino acids. The germline V and J ends were trimmed by 5 bases and 7 bases, with 15 bases remaining between them. The CDR3 DNA reads TGTGCCAGCAGCCGCGAAGGGGGGGGGAATTCACCCCTCCACTTT. This gives the protein CASSREGGGNSPLHF.

This rearrangement joins TRBV7-9 to TRBJ2-7; TRBD2 aligns across 8 bases. Unmatched junction bases numbered 8, after V lost 1 base and J lost 0 bases. Per germline, CDR1 SEHNR and CDR2 FQNEAQ (reference sequence). The CDR3 extends over 17 amino acids. CDR3 sequence (DNA): TGTGCCAGCAGCTTAGAACTCACTAGCGGAAACTCCTACGAGCAGTACTTC. It yields the protein CASSLELTSGNSYEQYF.

The J gene is TRBJ2-5, the V gene TRBV10-1; D gene uncertain. The tail of the sequence fits TRBJ2-7 better, so the J call may be wrong. The CDR3 is made up of 13 amino acids. CDR1 is WNHNN, CDR2 SYGVQD, per germline (reference sequence). The DNA of the CDR3 is TGCGCCAGCAGTGACGCTAAGGACTACGAGCAGTACTTC. It specifies CASSDAKDYEQYF.

The rearrangement uses TRBV5-1 and TRBJ1-2, with 9 bases lining up with TRBD1. This CDR3 spans 14 amino acids. J gave up 8 bases and V 4 bases, and 9 bases lay outside the gene matches. CDR1 is SGHRS and CDR2 is YFSETQ in the germline V gene. The CDR3 sequence is CASSQRTGERGYTF. CDR3 nucleotides: TGCGCCAGCAGCCAAAGGACAGGGGAAAGGGGCTACACCTTC.

J is TRBJ1-4 and V is TRBV4-1; the D gene is possibly TRBD1 (6 bases). Between the trimmed V and J ends, which lost 0 bases and 10 bases, there was a span of 9 bases. The CDR3 runs to 13 residues. Germline values: CDR1 MGHRA, CDR2 YSYEKL. The CDR3, as DNA: TGCGCCAGCAGCCAAGAAGAAGGGGGAAAACTGTTTTTT. As protein: CASSQEEGGKLFF.

V usage is TRBV28 and J usage is TRBJ1-1; D gene ambiguous. V was pared by 8 bases and J by 8 bases, with 18 bases between. The CDR3 totals 13 residues. CDR1 is MDHEN, CDR2 SYDVKM, per germline. The CDR3 bases are TGTGCCAGCCAAACCGCCTCCTCCCGGGAAGCTTTCTTT. Protein sequence: CASQTASSREAFF.

This chain connects TRBV20-1 to TRBJ1-2; no clear D. The V and J ends lost 4 bases and 3 bases respectively, with 6 bases between them. The CDR3 totals 11 residues. The germline gives CDR1 DFQATT, CDR2 SNEGSKA (reference sequence). CDR3 in DNA: TGCAGTGCTATCACAGACTATGGCTACACCTTC. Residues: CSAITDYGYTF.

The chain couples TRBV6-5 to TRBJ1-2, with TRBD1 identical over 8 bases. Germline lookup yields CDR1 MNHEY and CDR2 SVGAGI. V was pared by 2 bases and J by 4 bases, with 3 bases of the junction left unmatched. This CDR3 is built from 14 residues. The CDR3 DNA reads as TGTGCCAGCAGTTACGGGACAGGCCGCTATGGCTACACCTTC. This codes for CASSYGTGRYGYTF.

To note about this clone: Within the sample, other DNA sequences also encode this same CDR3. The V gene is TRBV18, the J gene TRBJ2-2, with D possibly matching TRBD1 (6 bases). Trimming stripped 1 base from V and 6 bases from J, with 6 bases between. In germline, CDR1 is KGHSH, CDR2 LQKENI. This CDR3 comprises 13 residues. The CDR3 sequence: CASSPQGAGELFF. The DNA for the CDR3 is TGTGCCAGCTCACCACAGGGGGCCGGGGAGCTGTTTTTT.

The rearrangement uses TRBV6-5 and TRBJ1-2; maybe TRBD1 (6 bases). Trimming cost V 0 bases and J 4 bases, with 15 bases left between them. The V gene's germline CDR1 is MNHEY and CDR2 SVGAGI. This CDR3 has 16 residues. CDR3 coding DNA: TGTGCCAGCAGTTACTCGAACGTGGGGGCCGCCTATGGCTACACCTTC. This sequence encodes CASSYSNVGAAYGYTF.

The CDR3 DNA sequence: TGTGCCAGCGCCGGGACAGGGGTCTACGAGCAGTACTTC. The encoded protein is CASAGTGVYEQYF. The J gene is TRBJ2-7, the V gene TRBV28, with 10 bases aligning to TRBD1. V dropped 8 bases and J dropped 3; count of bases not matched to a gene: 4. Per germline, CDR1 MDHEN and CDR2 SYDVKM. This CDR3 is built from 13 residues.

The chain carries TRBV2 and TRBJ2-7, with unresolved D. The CDR3 has 13 amino acids. Germline V gene data show CDR1 as SNHLY and CDR2 as FYNNEI. V was clipped by 7 bases and J by 2 bases, with 12 bases between them. The CDR3 bases are TGTGCCAGCACTAAGTCCAGGACCTACGAGCAGTACTTC. Encoded protein: CASTKSRTYEQYF.

This clone was seen only a few times. This sequence joins TRBV5-4 and TRBJ2-7; the D gene is possibly TRBD2 (6 bases). This CDR3 has 12 residues. CDR1 and CDR2 (germline): SGHNT, YYREEE (reference sequence). V gave up 2 bases and J gave up 5 bases, with 8 bases separating them. CDR3 sequence (DNA): TGTGCCAGCAGCTTTACGGGGGACGAGCAGTACTTC. Its protein product is CASSFTGDEQYF.

CDR3: CASSSHSGGTGELFF. The CDR3 bases are TGTGCCAGCAGTTCCCATAGCGGGGGTACCGGGGAGCTGTTTTTT. J is TRBJ2-2 and V is TRBV28; 9 nucleotides line up with TRBD2. V lost 4 bases, J lost 5 bases, and 5 bases stayed unmatched. Germline lookup yields CDR1 MDHEN and CDR2 SYDVKM. There are 15 residues in the CDR3.

CDR3 bases: TGTGCCAGCAGCTCTCTGGGGGCTTCCGCCTACGAGCAGTACTTC. It codes for CASSSLGASAYEQYF. The chain joins TRBV5-5 to TRBJ2-7; maybe TRBD1 (6 bases). The CDR3 is 15 amino acids. Germline V gene sequence: CDR1 SGHKS, CDR2 YYEKEE (reference sequence). Trimming removed 3 bases at V and 2 bases at J, with 15 bases between.

The chain has TRBV5-1 and TRBJ2-7, with 9 bases lining up with TRBD2. J gave up 1 base and V 4 bases, and 6 bases lay outside the gene matches. This CDR3 is 15 amino acids long. Per germline, CDR1 SGHRS and CDR2 YFSETQ. For the CDR3, the DNA is TGCGCCAGCAGCGTTAGCGGGAGTAGATCCTACGAGCAGTACTTC. It specifies CASSVSGSRSYEQYF.

This clone came up once. The V gene is TRBV18, the J gene TRBJ1-1; the match to TRBD1 covers 7 bases. CDR3 length: 15 amino acids. Germline trimming cut 2 bases from V and 4 bases from J; bases unmatched to any gene: 7. Germline-derived CDR1 and CDR2 are KGHSH and LQKENI. The CDR3 loop reads CASSPMNRGGTEAFF. CDR3 nucleotide sequence: TGTGCCAGCTCACCAATGAACAGGGGCGGCACTGAAGCTTTCTTT.

This rearrangement joins TRBV19 to TRBJ1-1; D not certain. CDR3 length equals 16 residues. The germline gives CDR1 LNHDA, CDR2 SQIVND (reference sequence). V was pared by 4 bases and J by 4 bases, with 19 bases between. CDR3 DNA sequence: TGTGCCAGTAGTAAATCGCGTCAGAGGGTAGGCACTGAAGCTTTCTTT. The encoded protein is CASSKSRQRVGTEAFF. The whole variable domain, remainder taken from reference TRBV19 and TRBJ1-1, is DGGITQSPKYLFRKEGQNVTLSCEQNLNHDAMYWYRQDPGQGLRLIYYSQIVNDFQKGDIAEGYSVSREKKESFPLTVTSAQKNPTAFYLCASSKSRQRVGTEAFFGQGTRLTVV.

The chain employs TRBV30 and TRBJ1-1; D may be TRBD1 (5 bases). Trimming pared 4 bases from V and 7 bases from J, leaving 16 bases between. Germline CDR1 is GTSNPN and CDR2 is SVGIG (reference sequence). This CDR3 contains 13 residues. CDR3 protein: CAWTQGVNGEAFF. In DNA form, the CDR3 reads TGTGCCTGGACGCAAGGGGTAAACGGTGAAGCTTTCTTT.

V is TRBV7-3 and J is TRBJ2-2; 13 nucleotides line up with TRBD2. CDR1 and CDR2 (germline): SGHTA, FQGTGA. The CDR3 is 16 residues long. The trim removed 3 bases at V and 6 bases at J, leaving 4 bases unmatched. CDR3 in amino acids: CASSFKGLAGPGELFF. In DNA form, the CDR3 reads TGTGCCAGCAGCTTTAAGGGACTAGCGGGACCCGGGGAGCTGTTTTTT. Drawing the rest from reference TRBV7-3 and TRBJ2-2, the complete variable domain is GAGVSQTPSNKVTEKGKYVELRCDPISGHTALYWYRQSLGQGPEFLIYFQGTGAADDSGLPNDRFFAVRPEGSVSTLKIQRTERGDSAVYLCASSFKGLAGPGELFFGEGSRLTVL.

This clone showed up just a few times. The chain couples TRBV27 to TRBJ2-4, with D maybe TRBD2 (5 bases). This CDR3 contains 14 residues. Per the germline V gene, CDR1 is MNHEY and CDR2 is SMNVEV (reference sequence). V shed 5 bases and J shed 4 bases, with 12 bases lying between them. CDR3 in DNA: TGTGCCAGCAGTAGAAGCGGCGATAAAAACATTCAGTACTTC. Protein product: CASSRSGDKNIQYF.

This rearrangement joins TRBV5-1 to TRBJ2-3; 7 bases line up with TRBD2. V shed 3 bases and J 5 bases; nucleotides not matched to a gene: 9. CDR1 SGHRS and CDR2 YFSETQ come from the germline V gene. This CDR3 has 15 residues. The CDR3 loop is CASSSRGRGVDTQYF. Here the CDR3 DNA reads TGCGCCAGCAGCTCCCGGGGCCGGGGGGTAGATACGCAGTATTTT.

This clone turned up a few times. A junction end diverges from the germline sequence, so it may reflect a read error. J is TRBJ2-6 and V is TRBV13, with D possibly TRBD1 on 5 matching bases. Germline V gives CDR1 PRHDT, CDR2 FYEKMQ (reference sequence). The CDR3 runs to 13 residues. The CDR3 nucleotides read TGTGCCAGCAGCCCCTTTGGGGCTAACGTCCTGACTTTC. Residues: CASSPFGANVLTF.